The clone carrying this TCR beta chain showed up just once. Antigen unknown. The data originate from a study of cytomegalovirus exposure and HLA in healthy donors. Germline V gives CDR1 KGHSH, CDR2 LQKENI. Trimming left V 10 bases short and J 2 bases short, with 14 bases between. There are 13 residues in the CDR3. The PCR had 60 Vbeta and 13 Jbeta primers. Repertoires were generated with immunoSEQ multiplex PCR, while TCRdb's copy carries only in-frame clones and drops some. The repertoire has about 55,000 clones, 78% of them found once; the top ten carry about 1.5%. Study conclusions and caveats: Reports credit the classifier with highly specific, highly sensitive diagnosis of cytomegalovirus status. Being productive about 90% or about 30% of the time was typical of most TCR beta V segments in an earlier analysis. Rare TCR sequences predominated, though certain public TCRs were found in many donors. Later on, an analysis tied 15,000 to 20,000 TCR beta sequences to HLA alleles at 0.05 false discovery rate.

What was sequenced was PBMCs. The chain is built from TRBV18 and TRBJ2-5; D not resolved. This receptor was identified in a female donor in good health and CMV-seronegative. In nucleotides, the CDR3 is TGTGCCACCACGTCAGTGTGGCAAGAGACCCAGTACTTC. Translated: CATTSVWQETQYF.